The source of this T cell receptor beta chain is a study of human T cells and chemical hapten exposure. Across the whole study: Investigators sensitized about 2 cm by about 2 cm of upper inner arm skin with 2% DPC. Alopecia areata, totalis or universalis affected patients who were mostly female.

How the authors handled the data: A per-sample median of about 96,000 TCRs was observed, with counts ranging from roughly 20,000 to 750,000. TCRdb processed the RACE reads anew with MiXCR; each CDR3 protein has one entry. None of the V and J calls come from the authors' own analysis; TCRdb made them. The table includes approximately 80,000 distinct CDR3 sequences, 11% to 15% detected once. Time point described: pre-sensitization, week 0. The treatment here: therapeutic diphenylcyclopropenone sensitization with weekly scalp DPC. This clonotype turned up a few times. This specimen consisted of whole blood, obtained in connection with sensitization to the hapten diphenylcyclopropenone (DPC). This sequence originates from a woman aged 50 to 60 with alopecia areata. Some clones in this sample may be carry-over from other donors' samples.

The CDR3 DNA reads as TGTGCCAGCAGTTTTGGACCCGGACGGATTGAAGCTTTCTTT. This encodes CASSFGPGRIEAFF. The chain links TRBV27 to TRBJ1-1; unclear D gene. This CDR3 contains 14 residues. The V end was cut by 3 bases, the J end by 7 bases, with 15 bases between. Germline loops: CDR1 MNHEY, CDR2 SMNVEV (reference sequence).